This TCR beta chain was documented in a study of cytomegalovirus exposure and HLA in healthy donors. The primer mix had 60 Vbeta and 13 Jbeta primers. Generated by immunoSEQ multiplex PCR, the TCRdb table keeps only in-frame clones and is missing some. The sample has 200,000 or so clones, 75% to 85% seen once. J was trimmed by 7 bases and V by 4 bases; bases with no gene match: 5. This CDR3 contains 14 residues. The germline V gene encodes CDR1 MGHDK and CDR2 SYGVNS. The sequencing input was PBMCs. The chain is built from TRBV25-1 and TRBJ1-2; 11 bases are shared with TRBD1. The receptor was isolated from a woman aged 45-65 years in good health and CMV-seropositive. The DNA for the CDR3 is TGTGCCAGCAGTGGGGGACAGGGGGAGGGTGGCTACACCTTC. Translation gives CASSGGQGEGGYTF.